This paragraph reports one T cell receptor (beta chain). Its antigen remains unknown. The data belong to a study of T cell responses to AZD1222 COVID-19 vaccine. Study summary: Timing groups of about 4 and about 12 weeks for second doses were pooled.

Generated by immunoSEQ multiplex PCR, the TCRdb table keeps only in-frame clones and is missing some. Among 130,000 or so clones listed, 89% were seen once. Findings and caveats of the study: Increased Spike-specific TCR breadth and depth were observed after two AZD1222 doses. Repertoires in all cases were sampled only once the peak T cell response had passed. The donor group comprised mostly white British people and more females; the analysis possibly underestimated clonal diversity.

The CDR3 is 14 residues long. Germline V gene lookup returns CDR1 SGHKS and CDR2 YYEKEE (reference sequence). Deletions cut 0 bases from V and 4 bases from J, with 7 bases between. The source was peripheral blood, collected on day 0 of AZD1222 vaccination. This TCR was sampled from an adult in good health. The chain combines TRBV5-5 with TRBJ1-4; D is unclear. The chain's CDR3 is CASSLAPHNEKLFF. The DNA for the CDR3 is TGTGCCAGCAGCTTGGCACCCCATAATGAAAAACTGTTTTTT.